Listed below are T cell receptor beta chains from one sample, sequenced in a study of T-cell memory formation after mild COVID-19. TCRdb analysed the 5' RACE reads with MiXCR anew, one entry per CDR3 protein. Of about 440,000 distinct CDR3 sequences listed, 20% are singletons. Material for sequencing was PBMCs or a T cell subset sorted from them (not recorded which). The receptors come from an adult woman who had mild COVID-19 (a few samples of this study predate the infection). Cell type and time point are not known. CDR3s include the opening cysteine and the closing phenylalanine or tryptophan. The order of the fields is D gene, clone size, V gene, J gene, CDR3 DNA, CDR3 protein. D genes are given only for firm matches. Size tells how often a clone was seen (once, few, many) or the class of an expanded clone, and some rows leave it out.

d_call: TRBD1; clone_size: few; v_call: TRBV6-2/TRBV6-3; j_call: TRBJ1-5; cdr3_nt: TGTGCCAGCAGCCCCCGAGGACAGGCTGGGGGAAATCAGCCCCAGCATTTT; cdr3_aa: CASSPRGQAGGNQPQHF
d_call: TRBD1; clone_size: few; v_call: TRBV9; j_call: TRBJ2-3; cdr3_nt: TGTGCCAGCAGCAAAAGGGGGCGCGGAGATACGCAGTATTTT; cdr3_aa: CASSKRGRGDTQYF
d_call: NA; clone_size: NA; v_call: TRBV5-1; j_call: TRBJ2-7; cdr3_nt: TGCGCCAGCAGCTCTCCCCAGCGGGGACAGATCTACTACGAGCAGTACTTC; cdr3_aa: CASSSPQRGQIYYEQYF
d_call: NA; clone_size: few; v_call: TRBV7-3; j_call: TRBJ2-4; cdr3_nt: TGTGCCAGCAGCTTAAAATCAACGAGGGTGAAAAACATTCAGTACTTC; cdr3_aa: CASSLKSTRVKNIQYF
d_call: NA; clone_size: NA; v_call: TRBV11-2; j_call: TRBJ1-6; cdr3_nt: TGTGCCAGCAGCTTAGGGTCGGCAGGGAAGAGGAATTCACCCCTCCACTTT; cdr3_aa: CASSLGSAGKRNSPLHF
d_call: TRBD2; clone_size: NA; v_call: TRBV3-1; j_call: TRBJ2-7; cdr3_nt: TGTGCCAGCGGTAGCGGGGGGGTGCTCTACGAGCAGTACTTC; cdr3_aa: CASGSGGVLYEQYF
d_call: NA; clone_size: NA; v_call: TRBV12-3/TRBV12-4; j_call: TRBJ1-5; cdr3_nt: TGTGCCAGCAGTTTAATAGGGAGAAGTAGCAATCAGCCCCAGCATTTT; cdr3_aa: CASSLIGRSSNQPQHF
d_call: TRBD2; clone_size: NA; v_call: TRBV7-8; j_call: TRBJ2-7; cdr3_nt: TGTGCCAGCAGCTCCTACCTGACTAGCGGGGCAACCTACGAGCAGTACTTC; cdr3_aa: CASSSYLTSGATYEQYF
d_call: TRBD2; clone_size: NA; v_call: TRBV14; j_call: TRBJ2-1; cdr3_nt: TGTGCCAGCAGCCAAGGTATTCTAGCGGGAAATGAGCAGTTCTTC; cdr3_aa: CASSQGILAGNEQFF
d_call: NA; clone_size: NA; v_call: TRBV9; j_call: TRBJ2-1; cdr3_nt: TGTGCCAGCAGCGTTGACAGCCACAATGAGCAGTTCTTC; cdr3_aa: CASSVDSHNEQFF
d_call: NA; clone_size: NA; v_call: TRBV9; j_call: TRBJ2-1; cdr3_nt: TGTGCCAGCAGCTTGGGACCCCAAAATGAGCAGTTCTTC; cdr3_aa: CASSLGPQNEQFF
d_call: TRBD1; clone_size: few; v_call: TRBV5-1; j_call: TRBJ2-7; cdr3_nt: TGCGCCAGCAGCTCGGGCGGACAGGGCCCCTACGAGCAGTACTTC; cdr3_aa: CASSSGGQGPYEQYF
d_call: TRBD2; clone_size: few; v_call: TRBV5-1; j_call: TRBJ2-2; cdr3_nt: TGCGCCAGCAGCTTGGGCGGGACTACCCACACCGGGGAGCTGTTTTTT; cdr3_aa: CASSLGGTTHTGELFF
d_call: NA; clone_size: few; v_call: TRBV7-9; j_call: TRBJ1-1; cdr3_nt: TGTGCCAGCAGGCCCCGGACGGACGTGAACACTGAAGCTTTCTTT; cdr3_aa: CASRPRTDVNTEAFF
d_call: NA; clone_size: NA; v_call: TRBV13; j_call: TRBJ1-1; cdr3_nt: TGTGCCAGCAGCTTAGAGGCAGGCTATGAAGCTTTCTTT; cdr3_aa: CASSLEAGYEAFF
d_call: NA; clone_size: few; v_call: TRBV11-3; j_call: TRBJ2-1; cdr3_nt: TGTGCCAGCAGCTCCCACCGACAGGCCCCGGGGAATGAGCAGTTCTTC; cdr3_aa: CASSSHRQAPGNEQFF
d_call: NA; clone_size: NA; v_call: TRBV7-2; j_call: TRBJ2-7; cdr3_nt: TGTGCCAGCAGCCAAGGATACTTACTCGAGCAGTACTTC; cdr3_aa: CASSQGYLLEQYF
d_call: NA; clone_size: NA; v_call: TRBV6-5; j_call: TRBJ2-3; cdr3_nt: TGTGCCAGCAGTTACGAGGGAACTACAGATACGCAGTATTTT; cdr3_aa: CASSYEGTTDTQYF
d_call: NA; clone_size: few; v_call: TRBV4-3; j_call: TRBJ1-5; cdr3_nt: TGCGCCAGCAGCCAACACAGGGATGATCAGCCCCAGCATTTT; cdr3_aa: CASSQHRDDQPQHF
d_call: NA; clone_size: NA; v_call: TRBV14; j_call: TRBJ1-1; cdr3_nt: TGTGCCAGCACCTTAGGGGGGCCTTTGAACACTGAAGCTTTCTTT; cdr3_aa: CASTLGGPLNTEAFF
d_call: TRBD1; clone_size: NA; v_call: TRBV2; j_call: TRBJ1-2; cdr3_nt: TGTGCCAGCACTGACAGGGGCCACGGTGGCTACACCTTC; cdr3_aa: CASTDRGHGGYTF
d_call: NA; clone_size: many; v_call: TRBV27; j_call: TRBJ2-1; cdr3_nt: TGTGCCAGCAGTCCCGGCGGTAGGCCCTACAATGAGCAGTTCTTC; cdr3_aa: CASSPGGRPYNEQFF
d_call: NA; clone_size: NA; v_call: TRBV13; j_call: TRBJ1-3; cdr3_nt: TGTGCCAGCAGCGCCCAAGGGACCGATTACGACTCTGGAAACACCATATATTTT; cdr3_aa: CASSAQGTDYDSGNTIYF
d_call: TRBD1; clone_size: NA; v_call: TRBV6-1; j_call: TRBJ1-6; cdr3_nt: TGTGCCAGCAGGGGGGACAGCAACTATAATTCACCCCTCCACTTT; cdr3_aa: CASRGDSNYNSPLHF
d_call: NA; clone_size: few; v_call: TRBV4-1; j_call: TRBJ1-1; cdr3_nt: TGCGCCAGCAGCCAAGTCTGGGAAGGCGCTGAAGCTTTCTTT; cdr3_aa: CASSQVWEGAEAFF
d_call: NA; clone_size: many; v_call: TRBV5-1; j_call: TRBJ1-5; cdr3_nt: TGCGCCAGCAGCTTGTCAGGGACGCAGCCCCAGCATTTT; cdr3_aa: CASSLSGTQPQHF
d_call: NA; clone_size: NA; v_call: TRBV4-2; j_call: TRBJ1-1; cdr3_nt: TGTGCCAGTCGGGGGGGCTTCCAGCTTACTGAAGCTTTCTTT; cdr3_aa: CASRGGFQLTEAFF
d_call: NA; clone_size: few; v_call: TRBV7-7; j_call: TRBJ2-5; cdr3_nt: TGTGCTAGCAGCTTAGGGGGGTTCGGATCGGAGACCCAGTACTTC; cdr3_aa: CASSLGGFGSETQYF
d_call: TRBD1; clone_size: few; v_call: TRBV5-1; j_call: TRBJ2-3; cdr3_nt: TGCGCCAGCAGCTTGGGGACAGGGGTAGCAGATACGCAGTATTTT; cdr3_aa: CASSLGTGVADTQYF
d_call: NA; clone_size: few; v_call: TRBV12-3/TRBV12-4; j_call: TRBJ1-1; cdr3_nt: TGTGCCAGCAGTTTACCCCGTAGGGGGGGGCGGACTGAAGCTTTCTTT; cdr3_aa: CASSLPRRGGRTEAFF
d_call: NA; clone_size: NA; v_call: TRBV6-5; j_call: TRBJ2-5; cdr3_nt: TGTGCCAGCAGTTACGGTCCGGAGACCCAGTACTTC; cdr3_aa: CASSYGPETQYF
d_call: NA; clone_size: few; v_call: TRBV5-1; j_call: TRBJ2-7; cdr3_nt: TGCGCCAGCAGCTTGGCCCTTACTTCAATCCCCCACGAGCAGTACTTC; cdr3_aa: CASSLALTSIPHEQYF
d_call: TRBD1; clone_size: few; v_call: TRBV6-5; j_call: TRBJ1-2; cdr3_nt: TGTGCCAGCAGTTACACCTTTCAAAGGACAGGGACAATGGACTATGGCTACACCTTC; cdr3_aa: CASSYTFQRTGTMDYGYTF
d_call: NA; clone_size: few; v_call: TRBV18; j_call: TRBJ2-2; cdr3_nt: TGTGCCAGCTCACCATCGGGCCCATATTCCATCGCCTCGAACACCGGGGAGCTGTTTTTT; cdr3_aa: CASSPSGPYSIASNTGELFF
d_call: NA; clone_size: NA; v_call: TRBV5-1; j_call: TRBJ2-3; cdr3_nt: TGCGCCAGCAGTCCTCACTTAGAGGATACGCAGTATTTT; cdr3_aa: CASSPHLEDTQYF
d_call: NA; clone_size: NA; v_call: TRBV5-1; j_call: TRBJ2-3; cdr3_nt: TGCGCCAGCAGCCGAACAGCCGCAGCAGATACGCAGTATTTT; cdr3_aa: CASSRTAAADTQYF
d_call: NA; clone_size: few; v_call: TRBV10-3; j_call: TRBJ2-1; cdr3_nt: TGTGCCACCAGACTTGGGGCGTCCCCCAGGGGGGGCTCCTACAATGAGCAGTTCTTC; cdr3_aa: CATRLGASPRGGSYNEQFF
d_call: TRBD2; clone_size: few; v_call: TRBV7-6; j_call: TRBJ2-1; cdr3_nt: TGTGCCAGCAGCTATGGCGGGGGTAGCCCATACAATGAGCAGTTCTTC; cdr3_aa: CASSYGGGSPYNEQFF
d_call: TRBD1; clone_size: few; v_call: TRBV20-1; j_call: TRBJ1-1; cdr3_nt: TGCACAGTGGGACAGGGGGCCACTGAAGCTTTCTTT; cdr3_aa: CTVGQGATEAFF
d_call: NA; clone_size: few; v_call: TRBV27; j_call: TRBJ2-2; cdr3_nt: TGTGCCAGCAGAGGGGACTCGAACACCGGGGAGCTGTTTTTT; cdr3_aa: CASRGDSNTGELFF
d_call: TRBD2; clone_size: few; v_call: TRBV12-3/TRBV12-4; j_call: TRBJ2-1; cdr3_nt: TGTGCCAGCAGTTCACGAGGGACTAGCGAGGGGGATGAGCAGTTCTTC; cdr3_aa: CASSSRGTSEGDEQFF
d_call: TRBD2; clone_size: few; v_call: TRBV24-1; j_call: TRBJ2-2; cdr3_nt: TGTGCCACCAGCGATAGCGGGAGGGCTTCCGGGGAGCTGTTTTTT; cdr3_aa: CATSDSGRASGELFF
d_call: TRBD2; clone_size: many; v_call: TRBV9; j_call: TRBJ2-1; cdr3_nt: TGTGCCAGCAGCGTAGAAGGGACTAGCGGGGGGGTCAGCTCCTACAATGAGCAGTTCTTC; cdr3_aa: CASSVEGTSGGVSSYNEQFF
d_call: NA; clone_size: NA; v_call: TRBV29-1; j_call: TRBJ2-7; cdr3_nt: TGCAGCGTTGAATCAGGAGAATTCTACGAGCAGTACTTC; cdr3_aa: CSVESGEFYEQYF
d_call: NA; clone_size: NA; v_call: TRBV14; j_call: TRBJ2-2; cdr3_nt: TGTGCCAGCAGCCAAGGCAGGTACGGGAGCAGCACCGGGGAGCTGTTTTTT; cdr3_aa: CASSQGRYGSSTGELFF
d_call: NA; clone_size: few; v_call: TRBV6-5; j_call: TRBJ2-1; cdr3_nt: TGTGCCAGCAGTTACGAGGGCGGGGCGGGGAATGAGCAGTTCTTC; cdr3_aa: CASSYEGGAGNEQFF